The entry that follows covers one TCR beta chain sequence. Its antigen is currently unknown. This record comes from a study of T cell responses to AZD1222 COVID-19 vaccine. Study in general: It was second doses at about 4 or about 12 weeks that were pooled. Study results and limitations: Nearly half of spike-specific TCRs reportedly target variant regions that are unmutated in the B.1.351 and B.1.1.7 variants. Among those given AZD1222, only five or six were seropositive at baseline.

This table comes from immunoSEQ multiplex PCR, and its TCRdb copy is limited to in-frame clones, with some not included. This sample has 75,000 to 100,000 clones, with 65% to 90% found just once. V lost 3 bases, J lost 6 bases, and 9 bases stayed unmatched. Per the germline V gene, CDR1 is KGHDR and CDR2 is SFDVKD. The CDR3 is made up of 15 amino acids. The sequence derives from an adult in good health. Specimen: peripheral blood, collected on day 0 of AZD1222 vaccination. The chain combines TRBV24-1 with TRBJ2-7, with 8 bases identical to TRBD1. The CDR3 spells CATSDPRTGNGEQYF. The CDR3, as DNA: TGTGCCACCAGTGATCCAAGGACAGGGAACGGCGAGCAGTACTTC.